This T cell receptor beta chain was identified in a study of blood T cell repertoires in COVID-19. At the level of the study: The samples span acute and convalescent COVID-19 from the United States, Italy and Spain. T cells, B-cell-depleted T cells, or PBMCs provided the cDNA or gDNA that served as material.

Germline lookup yields CDR1 SGHRS and CDR2 YFSETQ. This CDR3 contains 13 residues. The trim removed 4 bases at V and 5 bases at J, leaving 4 bases unmatched. Original analysis: Estimation of nucleated cell counts was performed using reference gene primer amplification. Produced via immunoSEQ multiplex PCR; TCRdb's table is partial and in-frame only. V, J and clone size are those of that table, while D and trimming were read from the DNA. The sample has around 100,000 clones; just over 85% are singletons. Sequenced material: peripheral blood. This sequence originates from a human donor in a cohort sampled during active COVID-19. The chain uses TRBV5-1 and TRBJ2-3; 7 bases align to TRBD2. CDR3: CASSKPGGDTQYF. In nucleotides, the CDR3 is TGCGCCAGCAGCAAACCGGGGGGAGATACGCAGTATTTT. Variable domain in full (rest from reference TRBV5-1 and TRBJ2-3): KAGVTQTPRYLIKTRGQQVTLSCSPISGHRSVSWYQQTPGQGLQFLFEYFSETQRNKGNFPGRFSGRQFSNSRSEMNVSTLELGDSALYLCASSKPGGDTQYFGPGTRLTVL.